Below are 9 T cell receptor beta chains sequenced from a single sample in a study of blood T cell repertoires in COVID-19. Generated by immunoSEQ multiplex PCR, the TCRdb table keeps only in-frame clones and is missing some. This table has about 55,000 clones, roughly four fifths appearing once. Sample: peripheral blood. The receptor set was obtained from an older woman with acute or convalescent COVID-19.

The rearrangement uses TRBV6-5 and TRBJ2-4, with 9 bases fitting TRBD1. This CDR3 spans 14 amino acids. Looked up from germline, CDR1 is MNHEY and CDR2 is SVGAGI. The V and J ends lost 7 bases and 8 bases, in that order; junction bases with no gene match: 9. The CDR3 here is CASTLTGGGDIQYF. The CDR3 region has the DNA TGTGCCAGCACCCTGACAGGGGGTGGGGACATTCAGTACTTC.

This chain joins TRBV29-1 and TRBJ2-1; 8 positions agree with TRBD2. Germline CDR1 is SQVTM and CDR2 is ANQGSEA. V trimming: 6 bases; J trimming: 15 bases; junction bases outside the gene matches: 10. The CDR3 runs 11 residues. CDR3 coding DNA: TGCAGCGTCAACACCGGGACTAGGCCGTTCTTC. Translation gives CSVNTGTRPFF.

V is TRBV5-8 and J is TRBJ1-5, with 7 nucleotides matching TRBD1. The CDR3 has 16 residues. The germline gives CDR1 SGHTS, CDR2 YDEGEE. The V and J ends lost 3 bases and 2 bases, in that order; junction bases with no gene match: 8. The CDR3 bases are TGTGCCAGCAGCTATAACAGGGGAGGCGGCAATCAGCCCCAGCATTTT. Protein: CASSYNRGGGNQPQHF.

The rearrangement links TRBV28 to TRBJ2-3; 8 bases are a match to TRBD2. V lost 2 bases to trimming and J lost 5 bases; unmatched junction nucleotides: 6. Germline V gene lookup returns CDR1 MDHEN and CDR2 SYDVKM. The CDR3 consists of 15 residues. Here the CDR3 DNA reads TGTGCCAGCAGTTTAAACGGGAGGGCCGTAGATACGCAGTATTTT. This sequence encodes CASSLNGRAVDTQYF.

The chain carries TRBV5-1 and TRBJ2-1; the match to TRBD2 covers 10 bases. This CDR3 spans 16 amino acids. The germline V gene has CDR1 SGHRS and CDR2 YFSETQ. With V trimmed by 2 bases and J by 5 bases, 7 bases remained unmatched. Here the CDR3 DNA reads TGCGCCAGCAGCTTTTTTCTAGCGGGAGCCAACAATGAGCAGTTCTTC. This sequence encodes CASSFFLAGANNEQFF. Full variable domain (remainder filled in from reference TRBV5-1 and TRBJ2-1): KAGVTQTPRYLIKTRGQQVTLSCSPISGHRSVSWYQQTPGQGLQFLFEYFSETQRNKGNFPGRFSGRQFSNSRSEMNVSTLELGDSALYLCASSFFLAGANNEQFFGPGTRLTVL.

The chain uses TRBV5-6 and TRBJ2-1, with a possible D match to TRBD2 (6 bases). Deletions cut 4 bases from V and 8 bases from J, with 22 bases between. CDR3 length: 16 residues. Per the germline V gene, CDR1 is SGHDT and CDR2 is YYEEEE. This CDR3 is CASSPGTGSIMYEQFF. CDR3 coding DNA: TGTGCCAGCAGCCCTGGGACTGGGTCGATAATGTATGAGCAGTTCTTC.

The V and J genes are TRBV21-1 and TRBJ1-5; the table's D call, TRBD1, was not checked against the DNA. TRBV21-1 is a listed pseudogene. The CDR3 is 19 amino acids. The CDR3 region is CASSNRGQGDLSFNQPQHF. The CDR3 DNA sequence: TGTGCCAGCAGCAATCGCGGACAGGGGGATTTGTCTTTCAATCAGCCCCAGCATTTT.

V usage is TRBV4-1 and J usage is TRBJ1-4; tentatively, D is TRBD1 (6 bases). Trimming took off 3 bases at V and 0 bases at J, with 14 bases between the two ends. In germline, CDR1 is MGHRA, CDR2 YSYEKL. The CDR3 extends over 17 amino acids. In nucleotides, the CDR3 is TGCGCCAGCAGCCAGAACAGGGCCGGGGCAACTAATGAAAAACTGTTTTTT. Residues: CASSQNRAGATNEKLFF.

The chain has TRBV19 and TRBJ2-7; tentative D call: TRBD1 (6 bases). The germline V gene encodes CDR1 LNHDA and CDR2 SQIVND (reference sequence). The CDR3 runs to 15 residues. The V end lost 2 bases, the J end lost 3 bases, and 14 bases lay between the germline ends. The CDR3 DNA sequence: TGTGCCAGTAGTATAAGGGTCGACAGGTTCTACGAGCAGTACTTC. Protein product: CASSIRVDRFYEQYF.